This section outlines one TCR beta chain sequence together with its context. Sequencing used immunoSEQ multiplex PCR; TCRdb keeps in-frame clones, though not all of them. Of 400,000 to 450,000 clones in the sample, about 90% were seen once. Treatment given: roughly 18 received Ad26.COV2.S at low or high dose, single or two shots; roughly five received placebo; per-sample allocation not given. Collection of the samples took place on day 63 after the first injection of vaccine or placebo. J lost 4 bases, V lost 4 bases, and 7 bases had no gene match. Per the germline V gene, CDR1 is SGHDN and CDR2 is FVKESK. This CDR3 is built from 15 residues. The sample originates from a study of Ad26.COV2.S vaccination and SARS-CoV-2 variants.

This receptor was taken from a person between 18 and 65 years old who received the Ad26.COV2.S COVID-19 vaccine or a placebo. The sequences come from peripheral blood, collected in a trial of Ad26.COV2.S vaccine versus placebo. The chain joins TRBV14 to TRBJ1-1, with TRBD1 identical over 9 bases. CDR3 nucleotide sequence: TGTGCCAGCAGCCGAGGGACAGGGCTAGCCACTGAAGCTTTCTTT. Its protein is CASSRGTGLATEAFF.